The subject of this entry is one TCR beta chain. No cognate antigen has been identified for it. Per-base quality was not reported, and no clone a single base away is much larger than it. These data belong to a study of technical replicates of blood from several donors listed by TCRdb under 2017. The CDR3 holds 13 amino acids from the cysteine to the phenylalanine. Only the CDR3 portion is preserved as DNA: 39 bases, with reading frame beginning at the first base. CDR1 and CDR2, per the germline V gene, are MNHEY and SVGAGI. V is cut by 8 bases and J by 3 bases, and the space between the germline ends is 13 bases. Library preparation employed the immunoSEQ multiplex PCR assay. The clones in this table, taken by TCRdb from immuneACCESS, are in-frame only. Not every clone is retained; where verified, under half of the shortfall comes from an unresolved V gene, and the cause of the rest is unknown. The sample table shows around 100,000 clones, and 85% to 95% are seen once. Over 0.25% of the sample belongs to the ten largest clones.

The sequence derives from a human donor in good health. This receptor chain uses TRBV6-5 and TRBJ1-2; D gene: possibly TRBD1, on 6 matching bases. The source material was T cells isolated from PBMCs. The nucleotides are TGTGCCAGCTTAAGGGGACACGACTATGGCTACACCTTC. Its protein product is CASLRGHDYGYTF.